Below are 18 T cell receptor beta chains sequenced from a single sample in a study of CD8+ T cells in alopecia areata. Treatment defined: oral pan-JAK inhibitor, 5-10 mg twice daily. Extracted from the samples, RNA was reverse transcribed into cDNA to serve as the sequencing template. Generated by immunoSEQ multiplex PCR, the TCRdb table keeps only in-frame clones and is missing some. The repertoire holds 90,000 to 150,000 clones, with about half as singletons. Material: CD4+ T cells sorted from blood, obtained at week 4, from a patient treated with tofacitinib. These receptors originate from a human donor with alopecia areata.

V usage is TRBV14 and J usage is TRBJ2-7; no firm D call. This CDR3 comprises 12 residues. Trimming stripped 1 base from V and 5 bases from J, with 6 bases between. Germline assignment: CDR1 SGHDN and CDR2 FVKESK. The DNA of the CDR3 is TGTGCCAGCAGCCAAGTCGGGCACGAGCAGTACTTC. It codes for CASSQVGHEQYF.

Concerning this clone itself: The sample has other DNA sequences that encode this CDR3 too. The rearrangement links TRBV5-1 to TRBJ2-2; no firm D call. The CDR3 runs 13 residues. Germline CDR1 and CDR2: SGHRS and YFSETQ. V shed 3 bases and J shed 2 bases, with 5 bases lying between them. The chain's CDR3 is CASSSGNTGELFF. The CDR3 coding sequence is TGCGCCAGCAGCTCCGGAAACACCGGGGAGCTGTTTTTT. The entire variable domain, with the rest obtained from reference TRBV5-1 and TRBJ2-2, is as follows: KAGVTQTPRYLIKTRGQQVTLSCSPISGHRSVSWYQQTPGQGLQFLFEYFSETQRNKGNFPGRFSGRQFSNSRSEMNVSTLELGDSALYLCASSSGNTGELFFGEGSRLTVL.

V usage is TRBV30 and J usage is TRBJ1-1, with D possibly matching TRBD1 (5 bases). V was cut by 5 bases and J by 6 bases, with 19 bases left in between. The CDR3 has 14 residues. Per germline, CDR1 GTSNPN and CDR2 SVGIG (reference sequence). The CDR3 loop is CAWGRGVGSAEAFF. CDR3 in DNA: TGTGCCTGGGGCCGGGGGGTAGGGTCAGCTGAAGCTTTCTTT.

This chain uses TRBV5-4 with TRBJ1-1; a possible D gene is TRBD1 (5 bases). CDR3 length equals 16 residues. Deletions cut 2 bases from V and 11 bases from J, with 25 bases between. Germline values: CDR1 SGHNT, CDR2 YYREEE (reference sequence). The CDR3 sequence: CASSFHRTGTAEVAFF. Written as DNA, the CDR3 is TGTGCCAGCAGCTTCCACCGCACCGGGACCGCAGAAGTGGCTTTCTTT.

This clone has at least ten counts. The chain couples TRBV14 to TRBJ1-6, with TRBD1 as a possible D gene (6 bases). The CDR3 totals 13 residues. In germline, CDR1 is SGHDN, CDR2 FVKESK. The V end was cut by 2 bases, the J end by 9 bases, with 8 bases between. This chain's CDR3 is CASSQQGSSPLHF. The CDR3 DNA follows: TGTGCCAGCAGCCAACAGGGGAGTTCACCCCTCCACTTT.

This chain connects TRBV30 to TRBJ2-1, with TRBD2 identical over 8 bases. The trim removed 5 bases at V and 4 bases at J, leaving 10 bases unmatched. The CDR3 is 15 residues long. Germline CDR1 GTSNPN, CDR2 SVGIG (reference sequence). As DNA, the CDR3 is TGTGCCTGGGAGACTTCTAGCGGGTTTTACAATGAGCAGTTCTTC. It is translated as CAWETSSGFYNEQFF.

V usage is TRBV30 and J usage is TRBJ2-5; 7 bases are shared with TRBD1. There are 13 residues in the CDR3. Germline-derived CDR1 and CDR2 are GTSNPN and SVGIG (reference sequence). V lost 2 bases, J lost 4 bases, and 4 bases stayed unmatched. The CDR3 nucleotides are TGTGCCTGGAGTCAGGGGGTCTCAGAGACCCAGTACTTC. This sequence encodes CAWSQGVSETQYF.

This clone has only a few counts. J is TRBJ2-1 and V is TRBV29-1; possible D gene TRBD1, 5 bases. V was cut by 3 bases and J by 6 bases, with 12 bases left in between. Germline V gene sequence: CDR1 SQVTM, CDR2 ANQGSEA. The CDR3 runs 13 residues. The CDR3 nucleotides are TGCAGCGTTGACAGGGCTCCCTCCAATGAGCAGTTCTTC. It translates to CSVDRAPSNEQFF.

The chain combines TRBV7-9 with TRBJ2-7; 12 bases are shared with TRBD2. The germline V gene encodes CDR1 SEHNR and CDR2 FQNEAQ (reference sequence). This CDR3 spans 14 amino acids. Trimming removed 6 bases from V and 6 bases from J; junction bases left unmatched: 6. CDR3 sequence (DNA): TGTGCCAGCAGTACGGGACTAGCGGGCCTCGAGCAGTACTTC. It translates to CASSTGLAGLEQYF.

This clone was counted once. The gene calls are TRBV4-1 and TRBJ2-1; D could derive from TRBD1 or TRBD2 (6 bases each). The CDR3 is 15 residues long. The germline V gene has CDR1 MGHRA and CDR2 YSYEKL. Trimming took off 1 base at V and 8 bases at J, with 15 bases between the two ends. CDR3 DNA sequence: TGCGCCAGCAGCCAAGTCGGGTCGGGGGCGGATGAGCAGTTCTTC. Encoded protein: CASSQVGSGADEQFF.

This clone has just a few counts. V gene TRBV7-9 combines with J gene TRBJ1-1; D is unresolved. The germline V gene encodes CDR1 SEHNR and CDR2 FQNEAQ (reference sequence). V was pared by 3 bases and J by 1 base, with 6 bases between. The CDR3 runs 13 residues. This CDR3 is CASSFSQNTEAFF. Written as DNA, the CDR3 is TGTGCCAGCAGCTTTTCCCAGAACACTGAAGCTTTCTTT.

CDR3 in amino acids: CSVRGWNTGSGANVLTF. The CDR3 DNA reads TGCAGCGTTCGAGGTTGGAATACCGGGTCTGGGGCCAACGTCCTGACTTTC. The rearrangement joins TRBV29-1 to TRBJ2-6, with D unresolved. The CDR3 length is 17 residues. Between the trimmed V and J ends, which lost 5 bases and 1 base, there was a span of 18 bases. Germline V CDR1 and CDR2: SQVTM, ANQGSEA.

This clone is a singleton in its sample. The rearrangement links TRBV18 to TRBJ1-5; TRBD1 is a possible D gene (5 bases). The V gene lost 6 bases and the J gene lost 3 bases, with 9 bases spanning the gap. This CDR3 spans 13 amino acids. CDR1 is KGHSH, CDR2 LQKENI, per germline. For the CDR3, the DNA is TGTGCCAGCTCCGACAGCTCCAATCAGCCCCAGCATTTT. This sequence encodes CASSDSSNQPQHF.

This clone appeared a few times. This chain links TRBV19 with TRBJ1-4; D may be TRBD1 (5 bases). This CDR3 is 14 amino acids long. Germline loops: CDR1 LNHDA, CDR2 SQIVND (reference sequence). The V end was cut by 5 bases, the J end by 10 bases, with 17 bases between. The CDR3 sequence: CASSFRDVAGKLFF. The CDR3 DNA reads TGTGCCAGTAGTTTCCGGGACGTCGCTGGAAAACTGTTTTTT.

This clone was detected only a few times. The rearrangement joins TRBV29-1 to TRBJ2-1; D is perhaps TRBD1 (6 bases). Per germline, CDR1 SQVTM and CDR2 ANQGSEA. CDR3 length: 13 amino acids. Trimming took off 6 bases at V and 3 bases at J, with 12 bases between the two ends. This CDR3 reads CSVRGQIYNEQFF. Written as DNA, the CDR3 is TGCAGCGTCCGCGGACAGATCTACAATGAGCAGTTCTTC.

The chain uses TRBV4-1 and TRBJ2-7, with D tentatively TRBD2 (5 bases). V lost 0 bases, J lost 3 bases, and 12 bases lay in between. Germline CDR1 and CDR2: MGHRA and YSYEKL. This CDR3 comprises 15 residues. CDR3 loop: CASSQDLGIHYEQYF. The CDR3 DNA follows: TGCGCCAGCAGCCAAGATCTCGGGATCCACTACGAGCAGTACTTC.

V is TRBV6-5 and J is TRBJ2-6; possibly TRBD1 for D (6 bases). V lost 5 bases and J 0 bases, leaving 8 bases between the germline ends. Per germline, CDR1 MNHEY and CDR2 SVGAGI. This CDR3 is built from 15 residues. CDR3 region: CASSNRVSGANVLTF. The CDR3 DNA reads as TGTGCCAGCAGTAACAGGGTCTCTGGGGCCAACGTCCTGACTTTC.

V usage is TRBV7-8 and J usage is TRBJ2-2; 10 bases align to TRBD1. V shed 1 base, J shed 4 bases, and the junction held 0 bases outside the gene matches. The CDR3 runs to 15 residues. The germline gives CDR1 SGHVS, CDR2 FQNEAQ. In DNA form, the CDR3 reads TGTGCCAGCAGCTTAGGGGACAGGGGCACCGGGGAGCTGTTTTTT. Translated: CASSLGDRGTGELFF.